This section outlines one T cell receptor (beta chain) sequence together with its context. Its antigen is unknown. The PCR contained 60 Vbeta and 13 Jbeta primers. Only in-frame clones appear in the TCRdb table, and some are missing; sequencing was by immunoSEQ multiplex PCR. The sample has over 150,000 clones, approximately 62% seen once. This sample is drawn from a study of cytomegalovirus exposure and HLA in healthy donors. General study results and limits: In a later analysis, compared with equally common non-associated chains, HLA-associated beta chains were more expanded.

V was clipped by 0 bases and J by 1 base, with 7 bases between them. The CDR3 is 14 amino acids. Germline loops: CDR1 SGHDT, CDR2 YYEEEE. The chain couples TRBV5-6 to TRBJ1-1; the D is unclear. The specimen sequenced was PBMCs. The receptor's source is a man between 45 and 60 years old in good health and CMV-seronegative. The CDR3 is CASSLGQANTEAFF. Here the CDR3 DNA reads TGTGCCAGCAGCTTGGGCCAGGCGAACACTGAAGCTTTCTTT.